What follows describes a single T cell receptor (beta chain). The antigen is not known. The data are from a study of vaccination effects on CD4 cells after COVID-19. About the study: The ViraFEST assay expanded antigen-specific CD4+ T cells with viral peptide pools before sequencing. The vaccine given was either BNT162b2 or mRNA-1273, in two doses.

Investigators separated out CD4+ T cells once around 11 days of culture had passed. On day 3 and again on day 7, half the medium was replaced with IL-2 medium. This CDR3 has 11 residues. V shed 5 bases, J shed 10 bases, and the junction held 2 bases outside the gene matches. The repertoire was sequenced with immunoSEQ multiplex PCR; TCRdb's copy has only in-frame clones and lacks some. Counted here are 35,000 to 40,000 clones, under 85% occurring once; the ten biggest clones make up about 3%. Overall study findings and caveats: Infection- and vaccine-induced clones contracted markedly late after vaccination.

This clonotype originated in a human donor who received a COVID-19 vaccine. The V gene is TRBV12-3 or TRBV12-4, the J gene TRBJ1-1; TRBD1 matches at 9 bases. Specimen: CD4+ T cells from PBMCs cultured without peptide, collected before COVID-19 vaccination. The CDR3 DNA follows: TGTGCCAGCAGTCAGACAGGGGGAGCTTTCTTT. Its protein is CASSQTGGAFF.